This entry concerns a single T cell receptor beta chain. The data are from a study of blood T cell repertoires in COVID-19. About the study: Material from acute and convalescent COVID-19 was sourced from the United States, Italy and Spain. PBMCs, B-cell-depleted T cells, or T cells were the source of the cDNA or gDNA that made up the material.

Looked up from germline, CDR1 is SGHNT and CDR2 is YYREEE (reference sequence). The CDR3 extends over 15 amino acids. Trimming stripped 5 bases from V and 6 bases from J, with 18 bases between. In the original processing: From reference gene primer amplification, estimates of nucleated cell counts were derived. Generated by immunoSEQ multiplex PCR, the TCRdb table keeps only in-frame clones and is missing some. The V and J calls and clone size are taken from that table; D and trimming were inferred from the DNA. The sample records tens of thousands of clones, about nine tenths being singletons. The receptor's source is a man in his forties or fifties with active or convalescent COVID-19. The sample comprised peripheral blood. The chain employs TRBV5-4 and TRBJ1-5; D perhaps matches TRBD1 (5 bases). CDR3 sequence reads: CASSSGPGLGQPQHF. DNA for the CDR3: TGTGCCAGCAGTTCCGGGCCAGGGCTTGGTCAGCCCCAGCATTTT.